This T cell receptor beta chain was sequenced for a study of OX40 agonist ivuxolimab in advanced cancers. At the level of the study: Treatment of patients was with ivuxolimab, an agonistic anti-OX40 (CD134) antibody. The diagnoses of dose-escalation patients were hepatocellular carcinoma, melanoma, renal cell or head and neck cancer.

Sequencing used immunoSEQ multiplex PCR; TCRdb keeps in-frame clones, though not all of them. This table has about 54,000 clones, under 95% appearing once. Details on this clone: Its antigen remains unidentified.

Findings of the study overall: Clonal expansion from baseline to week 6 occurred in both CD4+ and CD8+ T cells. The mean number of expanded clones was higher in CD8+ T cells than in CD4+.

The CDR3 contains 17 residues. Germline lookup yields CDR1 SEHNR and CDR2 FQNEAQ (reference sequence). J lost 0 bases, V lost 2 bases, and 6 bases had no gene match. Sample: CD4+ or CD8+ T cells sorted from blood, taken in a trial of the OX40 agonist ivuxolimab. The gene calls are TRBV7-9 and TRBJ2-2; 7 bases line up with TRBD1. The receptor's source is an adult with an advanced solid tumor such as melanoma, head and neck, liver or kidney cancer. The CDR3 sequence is CASSLYPGGPNTGELFF. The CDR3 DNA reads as TGTGCCAGCAGCTTATATCCAGGGGGACCGAACACCGGGGAGCTGTTTTTT. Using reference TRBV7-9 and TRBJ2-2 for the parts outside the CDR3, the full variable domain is DTGVSQNPRHKITKRGQNVTFRCDPISEHNRLYWYRQTLGQGPEFLTYFQNEAQLEKSRLLSDRFSAERPKGSFSTLEIQRTEQGDSAMYLCASSLYPGGPNTGELFFGEGSRLTVL.